This T cell receptor beta chain was sequenced for a study of early T cells in non-severe SARS-CoV-2 infection. Study in general: The chains were unpaired, and the sequenced material was bulk RNA from unsorted whole blood. Findings of the study overall: A preference for anti-spike CD8 responses marked VDJdb matching, which missed private and CD4 specificities.

Using its own MiXCR run on the 5' RACE reads, TCRdb lists one record per CDR3 protein. The repertoire holds approximately 120,000 distinct CDR3 sequences, with 15% as singletons. This clonotype was observed a handful of times. Its antigen is not identified. Sequenced sample: whole blood. The TCR sequence derives from an adult who was a healthcare worker with PCR-confirmed SARS-CoV-2 infection or an uninfected control (not recorded which).

The CDR3 region has the DNA TGTGCCAGCAGTGATACAGGGGAAGAGCAGTACTTC. It encodes CASSDTGEEQYF. The chain couples TRBV7-3 to TRBJ2-7; 7 bases are shared with TRBD1. This CDR3 comprises 12 residues. Losses at the gene ends were 6 bases for V and 7 bases for J; bases not matched to a gene: 6. Germline CDR1 and CDR2: SGHTA and FQGTGA.